This entry lists 28 T cell receptor beta chains sequenced from one sample in a study of blood T cell repertoires in COVID-19. The protocol was immunoSEQ multiplex PCR, while the TCRdb copy is restricted to in-frame clones and leaves out a portion. The table includes some 360,000 clones, approximately 91% detected once. Input material: PBMCs or T cells enriched from blood (not recorded which). These receptors originate from a young woman who had been exposed to COVID-19.

The chain links TRBV7-2 to TRBJ2-1; 10 bases are shared with TRBD2. The CDR3 is 17 residues long. Germline V gene lookup returns CDR1 SGHTA and CDR2 FQGNSA. V shed 4 bases, J shed 4 bases, and the junction held 10 bases outside the gene matches. This chain's CDR3 is CASSSPSLAGDYNEQFF. CDR3 DNA: TGTGCCAGCAGCTCCCCAAGTCTAGCGGGAGATTACAATGAGCAGTTCTTC.

The chain employs TRBV19 and TRBJ1-2; 8 positions agree with TRBD1. The CDR3 sequence is 14 residues long. Looked up from germline, CDR1 is LNHDA and CDR2 is SQIVND (reference sequence). V was pared by 3 bases and J by 0 bases, with 0 bases of the junction left unmatched. CDR3 region: CASSMGQANYGYTF. For the CDR3, the DNA is TGTGCCAGTAGTATGGGACAGGCTAACTATGGCTACACCTTC. Full variable domain (rest looked up from reference TRBV19 and TRBJ1-2): DGGITQSPKYLFRKEGQNVTLSCEQNLNHDAMYWYRQDPGQGLRLIYYSQIVNDFQKGDIAEGYSVSREKKESFPLTVTSAQKNPTAFYLCASSMGQANYGYTFGSGTRLTVV.

This sequence joins TRBV30 and TRBJ1-3; D ambiguous. V was cut by 3 bases and J by 3 bases, with 12 bases left in between. The germline CDR1 and CDR2 sequences are GTSNPN and SVGIG (reference sequence). This CDR3 has 14 residues. The CDR3 spells CAWRLRMIGNTIYF. The CDR3 nucleotides read TGTGCCTGGAGACTCAGGATGATTGGAAACACCATATATTTT.

The chain combines TRBV3-1 (or the pseudogene TRBV3-2) with TRBJ2-5, with D tentatively TRBD2 (5 bases). Germline assignment: CDR1 LGHDT and CDR2 YNNKEL (reference sequence). V was cut by 0 bases and J by 1 base, with 12 bases left in between. There are 16 residues in the CDR3. The CDR3 loop reads CASSQDWSLGQETQYF. Here the CDR3 DNA reads TGTGCCAGCAGCCAAGATTGGTCACTAGGCCAAGAGACCCAGTACTTC.

This clone was recorded a few times. The sample holds other DNA sequences that translate to the same CDR3. The chain employs TRBV7-9 and TRBJ2-7; 7 positions agree with TRBD2. Looked up from germline, CDR1 is SEHNR and CDR2 is FQNEAQ (reference sequence). J gave up 4 bases and V 9 bases, and 3 bases lay outside the gene matches. The CDR3 is 11 amino acids. The CDR3 protein is CASLGGYEQYF. The CDR3 nucleotides are TGTGCCAGTCTCGGGGGGTACGAGCAGTACTTC.

The rearrangement uses TRBV25-1 and TRBJ1-1; D possibly corresponds to TRBD1 (5 bases). V lost 7 bases to trimming and J lost 4 bases, with 10 bases between them. Germline V lookup: CDR1 MGHDK, CDR2 SYGVNS. This CDR3 is 12 amino acids long. The CDR3 loop reads CASNTGITEAFF. CDR3 nucleotide sequence: TGTGCCAGCAACACAGGAATCACTGAAGCTTTCTTT.

CDR3 nucleotides: TGTGCCAGCTCACTCGGGTCTCTAACCTACAATGAGCAGTTCTTC. It is translated as CASSLGSLTYNEQFF. The chain is built from TRBV18 and TRBJ2-1; D is undetermined. In germline, CDR1 is KGHSH, CDR2 LQKENI. Trimming took 4 bases from V and 2 from J, leaving 12 bases between them. The CDR3 loop spans 15 amino acids.

The chain uses TRBV6-5 and TRBJ1-1, with 7 bases lining up with TRBD1. The germline V gene encodes CDR1 MNHEY and CDR2 SVGAGI. This CDR3 has 15 residues. J gave up 4 bases and V 4 bases, and 9 bases lay outside the gene matches. The CDR3 DNA follows: TGTGCCAGCAGTTCCGGTTCAGGGGGAGCCACTGAAGCTTTCTTT. It is translated as CASSSGSGGATEAFF.

The CDR3 reads CASSLIPSGNTGELFF. The CDR3 nucleotides are TGTGCCAGCAGCTTAATACCTAGCGGTAACACCGGGGAGCTGTTTTTT. V usage is TRBV7-3 and J usage is TRBJ2-2; TRBD2 matches at 7 bases. The junction had 4 bases not matched to a gene; V was cut back by 1 base and J by 2 bases. The germline V gene encodes CDR1 SGHTA and CDR2 FQGTGA. This CDR3 is 16 amino acids long.

The gene calls are TRBV10-3 and TRBJ1-4; possible D gene TRBD1, 6 bases. This CDR3 comprises 13 residues. The germline V and J ends were trimmed by 6 bases and 8 bases, with 13 bases remaining between them. Germline lookup yields CDR1 ENHRY and CDR2 SYGVKD. CDR3 sequence reads: CAIRAAGAEKLFF. For the CDR3, the DNA is TGTGCCATCAGAGCCGCAGGGGCCGAAAAACTGTTTTTT.

The rearrangement uses TRBV10-3 and TRBJ1-5, with D maybe TRBD1 (5 bases). V dropped 3 bases and J dropped 9 bases, with 9 bases sitting between them. Germline CDR1 and CDR2: ENHRY and SYGVKD. The CDR3 runs 12 residues. The CDR3 here is CAISDPQGPQHF. CDR3 DNA: TGTGCCATCAGTGATCCGCAGGGGCCCCAGCATTTT.

This chain connects TRBV5-4 to TRBJ2-4, with 10 bases identical to TRBD1. Trimming took 4 bases from V and 6 from J; bases not matched to a gene: 4. This CDR3 has 14 amino acids. CDR1 is SGHNT and CDR2 is YYREEE in the germline V gene (reference sequence). The CDR3 region is CASSVDRGTNIQYF. DNA for the CDR3: TGTGCCAGCAGCGTGGACAGGGGGACAAACATTCAGTACTTC.

The V gene is TRBV5-5, the J gene TRBJ2-1, with a possible D match to TRBD2 (5 bases). CDR3 size: 15 residues. V lost 0 bases to trimming and J lost 7 bases, with 14 bases between them. Germline V gene data show CDR1 as SGHKS and CDR2 as YYEKEE (reference sequence). CDR3 DNA: TGTGCCAGCAGCTTGGAAGGCCTAGCTATAAATGAGCAGTTCTTC. This encodes CASSLEGLAINEQFF.

The chain has TRBV19 and TRBJ2-7, with 9 bases matching TRBD1. The germline V gene has CDR1 LNHDA and CDR2 SQIVND (reference sequence). CDR3 size: 17 residues. V gave up 0 bases and J gave up 0 bases; unmatched junction bases: 6. The CDR3 protein is CASSIDHGTGSSYEQYF. The CDR3, as DNA: TGTGCCAGTAGTATAGATCACGGGACAGGGAGCTCCTACGAGCAGTACTTC.

This sequence joins TRBV20-1 and TRBJ2-2; 8 nucleotides align to TRBD1. The length of the CDR3 is 13 residues. Trimming removed 3 bases from V and 5 bases from J; junction bases left unmatched: 2. From germline, CDR1 is DFQATT and CDR2 SNEGSKA (reference sequence). This CDR3 is CSASRTGTGELFF. In nucleotides, the CDR3 is TGCAGTGCTAGTAGGACAGGGACCGGGGAGCTGTTTTTT.

This chain joins TRBV10-1 and TRBJ1-1, with D maybe TRBD1 (5 bases). Trimming stripped 3 bases from V and 0 bases from J, with 5 bases between. Germline CDR1 reads WNHNN; CDR2 reads SYGVQD (reference sequence). This CDR3 has 13 residues. For the CDR3, the DNA is TGCGCCAGCAGTGAACAGGTGAACACTGAAGCTTTCTTT. It codes for CASSEQVNTEAFF.

The V call is TRBV24-1, the J call TRBJ2-3, with 10 bases matching TRBD2. In germline, CDR1 is KGHDR, CDR2 SFDVKD. The length of the CDR3 is 16 residues. J was trimmed by 0 bases and V by 4 bases; bases with no gene match: 3. The CDR3 protein is CATSDRTSGSTDTQYF. The CDR3 DNA follows: TGTGCCACCAGTGACCGGACTAGCGGAAGCACAGATACGCAGTATTTT.

The chain carries TRBV24-1 and TRBJ2-1; 9 nucleotides match TRBD2. This CDR3 has 14 residues. From germline, CDR1 is KGHDR and CDR2 SFDVKD. J gave up 8 bases and V 8 bases, and 9 bases lay outside the gene matches. This CDR3 is CATTASGTSDEQFF. DNA of the CDR3: TGTGCCACCACTGCTAGCGGGACGAGTGATGAGCAGTTCTTC.

In its sample, this clone was seen once. The CDR3 here is CAWSVLRTLSSGANVLTF. As DNA, the CDR3 is TGTGCCTGGAGTGTACTCAGGACTCTCAGCTCTGGGGCCAACGTCCTGACTTTC. This chain uses TRBV30 with TRBJ2-6; D is perhaps TRBD2 (5 bases). This CDR3 has 18 amino acids. The V end was cut by 0 bases, the J end by 0 bases, with 15 bases between. From germline, CDR1 is GTSNPN and CDR2 SVGIG (reference sequence).

The V and J genes are TRBV7-2 and TRBJ2-2; TRBD1 might be the D (5 bases). Germline V lookup: CDR1 SGHTA, CDR2 FQGNSA. With 2 bases removed from V and 2 bases from J, the gap between germline ends came to 9 bases. This CDR3 has 15 residues. CDR3 in DNA: TGTGCCAGCAGCTTATTAGGGGTTAACACCGGGGAGCTGTTTTTT. It encodes CASSLLGVNTGELFF.

The J gene is TRBJ1-2, the V gene TRBV19; the D is unclear. The CDR3 loop spans 15 amino acids. Germline CDR1 is LNHDA and CDR2 is SQIVND (reference sequence). V was clipped by 3 bases and J by 5 bases, with 16 bases between them. CDR3 region: CASSIASSGLYGYTF. The CDR3 DNA is TGTGCCAGTAGTATCGCCAGTAGCGGGCTTTATGGCTACACCTTC.

The chain is built from TRBV7-9 and TRBJ2-7; D remains unclear. This CDR3 comprises 15 residues. Germline V gene lookup returns CDR1 SEHNR and CDR2 FQNEAQ (reference sequence). Between the trimmed V and J ends, which lost 2 bases and 0 bases, there was a span of 11 bases. In DNA form, the CDR3 reads TGTGCCAGCAGCTTAAGGCCTGGCGGCTCCTACGAGCAGTACTTC. Its translation: CASSLRPGGSYEQYF.

This chain uses TRBV7-9 with TRBJ2-1; D is unclear. From germline, CDR1 is SEHNR and CDR2 FQNEAQ (reference sequence). The CDR3 totals 15 residues. The V end was cut by 6 bases, the J end by 0 bases, with 12 bases between. In nucleotides, the CDR3 is TGTGCCAGCAGGCCCCAGGCGAGCTCCTACAATGAGCAGTTCTTC. This sequence encodes CASRPQASSYNEQFF.

V and J are TRBV5-5 and TRBJ2-7; 10 positions agree with TRBD2. The trim removed 3 bases at V and 3 bases at J, leaving 9 bases unmatched. Germline V gene lookup returns CDR1 SGHKS and CDR2 YYEKEE (reference sequence). CDR3 length: 16 residues. Written as DNA, the CDR3 is TGTGCCAGCAGCTCTACCGGGACTAGCGCCGACTACGAGCAGTACTTC. Amino acid sequence: CASSSTGTSADYEQYF.

The chain couples TRBV27 to TRBJ2-7, with a tentative D call TRBD1 (5 bases). V lost 2 bases and J 0 bases, leaving 17 bases between the germline ends. There are 17 residues in the CDR3. Germline V CDR1 and CDR2: MNHEY, SMNVEV (reference sequence). The CDR3 sequence: CASSLGAGRIYSYEQYF. DNA of the CDR3: TGTGCCAGCAGTTTAGGGGCTGGCAGGATCTACTCCTACGAGCAGTACTTC.

CDR3 amino acids: CTSSPKGTSGILTSYNEQFF. CDR3 DNA: TGCACCAGCAGCCCAAAAGGGACTAGCGGGATCCTTACCTCCTACAATGAGCAGTTCTTC. The genes are TRBV1 and TRBJ2-1; the table gives TRBD2 as D, unverified against the DNA. TRBV1 is labeled a pseudogene. The CDR3 runs 20 residues.

The rearrangement links TRBV28 to TRBJ2-2; 7 bases match TRBD1. The V segment lost 5 bases and the J segment 8 bases; nucleotides outside the gene matches: 8. The germline V gene has CDR1 MDHEN and CDR2 SYDVKM. CDR3 length equals 14 residues. The CDR3 DNA is TGTGCCAGCAGTCCCCCAGGGGGTATTGGGGAGCTGTTTTTT. This sequence encodes CASSPPGGIGELFF.

On this clone itself: Lacking the conserved final phenylalanine or tryptophan, this CDR3 likely reflects a read error. The DNA is omitted, as the CDR3 cannot be located on it reliably, and the CDR3 follows TCRdb's listing. The chain is built from TRBV12-3 or TRBV12-4 and TRBJ1-1; the table's D call of TRBD1 was not tested on the DNA. The CDR3 has 12 residues if both end residues are counted. CDR3 in amino acids: CASSFGSNQGFL.